This T cell receptor (beta chain) was sequenced for a study of Ad26.COV2.S vaccination and SARS-CoV-2 variants. The CDR3 loop spans 13 amino acids. Germline CDR1 SNHLY, CDR2 FYNNEI. Trimming removed 4 bases at V and 4 bases at J, with 10 bases between. General study findings and limits: Post-vaccination spike-specific CD8+ and CD4+ T cell responses reportedly had substantial breadth. People who got the vaccine or the placebo had similar non-spike TCR breadth.

The protocol was immunoSEQ multiplex PCR, while the TCRdb copy is restricted to in-frame clones and leaves out a portion. This sample has fewer than 300,000 clones, with approximately 89% found just once. Treatment in this sample: some 20 received Ad26.COV2.S at low or high dose, single or two shots; about 5 received placebo; per-sample allocation not given. All samples were drawn on day 63, counting from the first vaccine or placebo injection. This clone was picked up one time. Antigen: not known. The receptor was isolated from a person between 18 and 59 years old who received the Ad26.COV2.S COVID-19 vaccine or a placebo. The chain has TRBV2 and TRBJ1-1; possible D gene TRBD1, 6 bases. The specimen was peripheral blood, collected in a trial of Ad26.COV2.S vaccine versus placebo. The CDR3 reads CASSGQGITEAFF. The DNA for the CDR3 is TGTGCCAGCAGTGGGCAGGGGATCACTGAAGCTTTCTTT.